This T cell receptor beta chain was identified during a study of control samples from healthy donors and cancer patients. Per the germline V gene, CDR1 is SNHLY and CDR2 is FYNNEI. V trimming: 8 bases; J trimming: 4 bases; junction bases outside the gene matches: 11. CDR3 length equals 15 residues. Here immunoSEQ multiplex PCR was the method, and the copy in TCRdb shows in-frame clones only, minus some. The sample contains 70,000 to 80,000 clones, approximately 90% of which appear only once. Sequenced material: PBMCs. J is TRBJ1-5 and V is TRBV2, with TRBD1 matching over 7 bases. The receptor comes from a woman aged 55-69 years with head and neck cancer. The CDR3 DNA reads TGTGCCAGCTCAGGGGGTCGGTTTGGAAATCAGCCCCAGCATTTT. As protein: CASSGGRFGNQPQHF.